The 9 T cell receptor beta chains below all came from one sample that was sequenced in a study of control samples from healthy donors and cancer patients. Libraries were prepared by immunoSEQ multiplex PCR; TCRdb keeps only in-frame clonotypes and omits some of them. Seen here are about 140,000 clones, 85% to 95% observed once, and the top ten hold roughly 14%. The sample comprised blood. The origin of the receptors is a man aged 35 to 55 in good health.

The gene calls are TRBV19 and TRBJ2-5, with TRBD2 identical over 9 bases. The CDR3 spans 15 residues. Germline V gene data show CDR1 as LNHDA and CDR2 as SQIVND (reference sequence). The ends lost 5 bases at V and 4 bases at J; junction bases unmatched: 8. CDR3 amino acids: CASSPEIAGVETQYF. CDR3 in DNA: TGTGCCAGTAGTCCCGAGATAGCGGGAGTAGAGACCCAGTACTTC.

The chain couples TRBV6-5 to TRBJ2-1; 8 bases align to TRBD2. CDR3 size: 14 residues. After removal of 7 bases from V and 6 bases from J, the junction contained 8 bases not matched to a gene. Germline V gene lookup returns CDR1 MNHEY and CDR2 SVGAGI. This CDR3 is CASTHGGEVNEQFF. The CDR3 DNA reads TGTGCCAGCACCCACGGGGGGGAGGTCAATGAGCAGTTCTTC.

V and J are TRBV5-1 and TRBJ1-4; weak D call: TRBD1 (5 bases). V lost 2 bases to trimming and J lost 8 bases, with 10 bases between them. CDR1 and CDR2 from the germline V gene are SGHRS and YFSETQ. The CDR3 totals 13 residues. The CDR3 DNA reads as TGCGCCAGCAGCTTAGGGGTTGAAGAAAAACTGTTTTTT. Its protein product is CASSLGVEEKLFF.

V usage is TRBV27 and J usage is TRBJ2-1; 7 bases are a match to TRBD1. Per germline, CDR1 MNHEY and CDR2 SMNVEV (reference sequence). After removal of 0 bases from V and 4 bases from J, the junction contained 9 bases not matched to a gene. CDR3 size: 17 residues. For the CDR3, the DNA is TGTGCCAGCAGTTTATCTATCAGACAGGGCCTTTACAATGAGCAGTTCTTC. Its protein is CASSLSIRQGLYNEQFF.

The chain has TRBV29-1 and TRBJ2-7, with 9 bases aligning to TRBD1. Germline CDR1 and CDR2: SQVTM and ANQGSEA. The ends lost 6 bases at V and 3 bases at J; junction bases unmatched: 9. The CDR3 spans 14 residues. The CDR3 region has the DNA TGCAGCGTGCTAAGCGGGACAGGGTTCTACGAGCAGTACTTC. Its translation: CSVLSGTGFYEQYF.

The chain employs TRBV10-2 and TRBJ1-1; 7 nucleotides align to TRBD1. Germline V gene data show CDR1 as WSHSY and CDR2 as SAAADI. J lost 5 bases, V lost 5 bases, and 2 bases had no gene match. CDR3 size: 12 residues. The CDR3 DNA sequence: TGCGCCAGCAGTCCACAGGGGACTGAAGCTTTCTTT. Protein sequence: CASSPQGTEAFF.

The J gene is TRBJ1-1, the V gene TRBV6-1; maybe TRBD1 (6 bases). The germline V gene has CDR1 MNHNS and CDR2 SASEGT. Trimming cost V 3 bases and J 3 bases, with 8 bases left between them. The CDR3 covers 13 residues. CDR3 sequence: CASSEGAHTEAFF. The CDR3 DNA reads as TGTGCCAGCAGTGAGGGGGCGCACACTGAAGCTTTCTTT.

The chain employs TRBV10-3 and TRBJ2-2, with 7 bases that match TRBD1. CDR1 ENHRY and CDR2 SYGVKD come from the germline V gene. The CDR3 totals 16 residues. Trimming took 4 bases from V and 3 from J; bases not matched to a gene: 8. CDR3: CAISALTGSDTGELFF. CDR3 DNA sequence: TGTGCCATCAGTGCGTTGACAGGGTCCGACACCGGGGAGCTGTTTTTT.

The rearrangement links TRBV7-9 to TRBJ1-2, with D uncertain. V was shortened by 5 bases and J by 2 bases, with 9 bases between the two germline ends. The CDR3 consists of 13 residues. Germline V gene lookup returns CDR1 SEHNR and CDR2 FQNEAQ (reference sequence). The CDR3 sequence: CASSPSTNYGYTF. CDR3 DNA sequence: TGTGCCAGCAGCCCCTCCACAAACTATGGCTACACCTTC. The whole variable domain, filled in from reference TRBV7-9 and TRBJ1-2, reads DTGVSQNPRHKITKRGQNVTFRCDPISEHNRLYWYRQTLGQGPEFLTYFQNEAQLEKSRLLSDRFSAERPKGSFSTLEIQRTEQGDSAMYLCASSPSTNYGYTFGSGTRLTVV.